The 19 T cell receptor beta chains given below trace back to one sample, sequenced in a study of T-cell reconstitution after alpha-beta-depleted transplantation in children. Preparation of the TCRbeta library was carried out with unique molecular identifiers. TCRdb redid the calling of the PCR reads with MiXCR, one entry per CDR3 protein. The data hold 610,000 or so distinct CDR3 sequences, with over 25% observed a single time. This specimen consisted of PBMCs, obtained before TCRalphabeta/CD19-depleted stem cell transplant. These receptor sequences come from a boy younger than two with Wiskott-Aldrich syndrome, due to receive a stem cell transplant.

The gene calls are TRBV7-2 and TRBJ2-7; 7 bases match TRBD2. The CDR3 has 15 amino acids. V was pared by 1 base and J by 4 bases, with 7 bases of the junction left unmatched. The V gene's germline CDR1 is SGHTA and CDR2 FQGNSA. CDR3 DNA: TGTGCCAGCAGCTTAGAGGCGGGAGCTCGGTACGAGCAGTACTTC. Residues: CASSLEAGARYEQYF.

The table lists this clonotype with a count of one. This chain joins TRBV29-1 and TRBJ2-5, with 10 bases identical to TRBD2. Unmatched junction bases numbered 8, after V lost 8 bases and J lost 5 bases. CDR3 length: 13 amino acids. Germline CDR1 SQVTM, CDR2 ANQGSEA. The CDR3 reads CSFSSGSRETQYF. The CDR3 DNA is TGCAGCTTCTCTAGCGGGAGTCGGGAGACCCAGTACTTC.

This clonotype was detected a few times. The chain uses TRBV20-1 and TRBJ2-3, with a tentative D call TRBD2 (6 bases). This CDR3 is built from 16 residues. Germline loops: CDR1 DFQATT, CDR2 SNEGSKA (reference sequence). Trimming left V 3 bases short and J 2 bases short, with 18 bases between. CDR3: CSASGKTSSNTDTQYF. CDR3 bases: TGCAGTGCTAGCGGAAAAACTAGCAGTAACACAGATACGCAGTATTTT.

In its sample, this clonotype was seen a few times. This chain joins TRBV5-1 and TRBJ2-4; either TRBD1 or TRBD2 may fit D (5 bases each). The CDR3 has 14 residues. Germline CDR1 SGHRS, CDR2 YFSETQ. The V gene lost 4 bases and the J gene lost 9 bases, with 17 bases spanning the gap. As DNA, the CDR3 is TGCGCCAGCAGCCCCGGCCCCCGGGGCACCATTCAGTACTTC. It specifies CASSPGPRGTIQYF.

This clonotype was detected only a few times. V is TRBV25-1 and J is TRBJ2-5; possibly TRBD1 for D (6 bases). From germline, CDR1 is MGHDK and CDR2 SYGVNS. Trimming pared 1 base from V and 2 bases from J, leaving 17 bases between. The CDR3 extends over 17 amino acids. CDR3 bases: TGTGCCAGCAGTGAATTTCAGGGGCCACTGTTTCAAGAGACCCAGTACTTC. It encodes CASSEFQGPLFQETQYF.

This clonotype appeared a few times. The chain is built from TRBV27 and TRBJ2-3, with TRBD2 identical over 14 bases. CDR1 and CDR2 from the germline V gene are MNHEY and SMNVEV (reference sequence). The CDR3 runs to 14 residues. V was clipped by 6 bases and J by 8 bases; unmatched bases: 4. DNA for the CDR3: TGTGCCAGCAGGACTAGCGGGAGGGCCGGTACGCAGTATTTT. Translating it yields CASRTSGRAGTQYF.

The V call is TRBV20-1, the J call TRBJ2-5; 8 positions agree with TRBD2. The V gene's germline CDR1 is DFQATT and CDR2 SNEGSKA (reference sequence). J was trimmed by 5 bases and V by 3 bases; bases with no gene match: 8. The CDR3 length is 14 residues. CDR3 loop: CSARPREGGETQYF. The DNA of the CDR3 is TGCAGTGCTAGGCCCCGGGAGGGCGGGGAGACCCAGTACTTC.

This clonotype appeared a few times. The chain links TRBV5-1 to TRBJ2-5; 13 bases line up with TRBD2. The CDR3 covers 16 residues. J lost 5 bases, V lost 4 bases, and 8 bases had no gene match. From germline, CDR1 is SGHRS and CDR2 YFSETQ. CDR3 in DNA: TGCGCCAGCAGCACCGGACTAGCGGGAGTAGGGGAGACCCAGTACTTC. Its translation: CASSTGLAGVGETQYF.

This clonotype has only a few counts. The gene calls are TRBV2 and TRBJ1-5; 7 bases agree with TRBD1. Trimming cost V 8 bases and J 5 bases; bases outside gene matches: 9. Per germline, CDR1 SNHLY and CDR2 FYNNEI. The CDR3 has 14 amino acids. In DNA, the CDR3 is TGTGCCAGCCAGCCCGGGACAGTCGATCAGCCCCAGCATTTT. Protein sequence: CASQPGTVDQPQHF.

The rearrangement joins TRBV6-1 to TRBJ2-7; 12 bases match TRBD2. The CDR3 is 16 amino acids. Germline CDR1 reads MNHNS; CDR2 reads SASEGT. Trimming took 5 bases from V and 6 from J; bases not matched to a gene: 11. For the CDR3, the DNA is TGTGCCAGCAGTCGGACTAGCGGGGTATCACGGGGCGAGCAGTACTTC. Protein product: CASSRTSGVSRGEQYF.

The rearrangement joins TRBV20-1 to TRBJ2-7; perhaps TRBD2 as D (5 bases). With 5 bases removed from V and 5 bases from J, the gap between germline ends came to 22 bases. Germline values: CDR1 DFQATT, CDR2 SNEGSKA (reference sequence). The CDR3 is made up of 15 amino acids. CDR3 DNA sequence: TGCAGTGCTCAGCCCCCAACTAGGAGTGGGGACGAGCAGTACTTC. It yields the protein CSAQPPTRSGDEQYF.

This clonotype was detected a few times. V and J are TRBV20-1 and TRBJ2-1; no clear D. CDR3 size: 14 residues. Germline assignment: CDR1 DFQATT and CDR2 SNEGSKA (reference sequence). The V and J ends lost 5 bases and 0 bases respectively, with 11 bases between them. CDR3 nucleotide sequence: TGCAGTGCTTCCAACCAATACTCCTACAATGAGCAGTTCTTC. As protein: CSASNQYSYNEQFF.

The rearrangement joins TRBV5-1 to TRBJ2-3, with 9 bases that match TRBD2. CDR3 size: 14 residues. Germline CDR1 and CDR2: SGHRS and YFSETQ. The V and J ends lost 4 bases and 4 bases, in that order; junction bases with no gene match: 4. The CDR3 here is CASSGVAGADTQYF. The DNA of the CDR3 is TGCGCCAGCAGCGGGGTAGCGGGAGCAGATACGCAGTATTTT.

This clonotype was seen just once. The rearrangement links TRBV19 to TRBJ2-3; 8 bases are a match to TRBD1. Germline values: CDR1 LNHDA, CDR2 SQIVND (reference sequence). The CDR3 spans 15 residues. The junction had 8 bases not matched to a gene; V was cut back by 6 bases and J by 3 bases. The CDR3 is CASSSVTGATDTQYF. CDR3 nucleotides: TGTGCCAGTAGCTCCGTGACAGGGGCGACAGATACGCAGTATTTT.

The V gene is TRBV5-6, the J gene TRBJ1-5; no firm D call. Germline V gives CDR1 SGHDT, CDR2 YYEEEE. The CDR3 has 14 residues. V was cut by 3 bases and J by 3 bases, with 10 bases left in between. CDR3 sequence reads: CASSYGRFNQPQHF. In DNA, the CDR3 is TGTGCCAGCAGCTACGGACGGTTCAATCAGCCCCAGCATTTT. The variable domain in full, with the rest retrieved from reference TRBV5-6 and TRBJ1-5, is DAGVTQSPTHLIKTRGQQVTLRCSPKSGHDTVSWYQQALGQGPQFIFQYYEEEERQRGNFPDRFSGHQFPNYSSELNVNALLLGDSALYLCASSYGRFNQPQHFGDGTRLSIL.

The chain joins TRBV5-1 to TRBJ2-1; D call uncertain. Germline lookup yields CDR1 SGHRS and CDR2 YFSETQ. The CDR3 sequence is 15 residues long. V was clipped by 2 bases and J by 4 bases, with 13 bases between them. The CDR3 loop is CASSFVLEPYNEQFF. The CDR3 coding sequence is TGCGCCAGCAGCTTCGTCCTAGAGCCTTACAATGAGCAGTTCTTC.

The chain couples TRBV2 to TRBJ2-3; 10 positions match TRBD2. CDR1 and CDR2 (germline): SNHLY, FYNNEI. The CDR3 is 15 residues long. V lost 10 bases and J lost 7; bases outside the gene matches: 14. As DNA, the CDR3 is TGTGCCATCAATACGATGGCTAGCGGGAGTTATACGCAGTATTTT. Its protein is CAINTMASGSYTQYF.

The chain recombines TRBV5-1 with TRBJ2-3, with TRBD2 identical over 11 bases. CDR3 length equals 15 residues. CDR1 and CDR2 (germline): SGHRS, YFSETQ. V lost 5 bases and J lost 2; bases outside the gene matches: 4. CDR3 coding DNA: TGCGCCAGCAGTCGACTAGCGGGACTCACAGATACGCAGTATTTT. Amino acid sequence: CASSRLAGLTDTQYF.

The chain combines TRBV28 with TRBJ1-2; 7 bases map to TRBD1. The CDR3 sequence is 12 residues long. V trimming: 6 bases; J trimming: 6 bases; junction bases outside the gene matches: 4. Germline CDR1 reads MDHEN; CDR2 reads SYDVKM. CDR3 sequence (DNA): TGTGCCAGCAGCGCACAGGGGAATGGCTACACCTTC. Amino acids: CASSAQGNGYTF.